This T cell receptor beta chain was retrieved from a study of T cells in Graves' hyperthyroidism and ophthalmopathy. Broader study findings: Most clonotypes that expanded in the thyroid above 0.001 also showed up in blood.

Amplified regions were TCR beta CDR3 sequences from RNA transcripts. TCR CDR3 underwent first-round RT-PCR with the HTBI primer set. Using its own MiXCR run on the multiplex PCR reads, TCRdb lists one record per CDR3 protein. The repertoire holds over 250,000 distinct CDR3 sequences, with 22% as singletons. This clonotype was detected many times. Its antigen is unidentified. The CDR3 extends over 17 amino acids. CDR1 and CDR2 (germline): SGHRS, YFSETQ. V was trimmed by 4 bases and J by 6 bases, leaving 23 bases between them. The chain uses TRBV5-1 and TRBJ2-1; TRBD1 might be the D (6 bases). Sequenced material: blood. This receptor was obtained from a man aged 25-45 years with Graves' ophthalmopathy. CDR3 nucleotide sequence: TGCGCCAGCAGCCGGGACATTTCTTCCGGGGTAAGCAATGAGCAGTTCTTC. Amino acid sequence: CASSRDISSGVSNEQFF.